A selection of T cell receptor beta chains follows, all from one sample in a study of ipilimumab plus nivolumab after autologous stem cell transplantation. Sequencing used immunoSEQ multiplex PCR; TCRdb keeps in-frame clones, though not all of them. The data contain around 16,000 clones, 75% to 85% of them seen just once; the ten biggest clones take up 20% to 25%. The material sequenced was PBMCs, taken in a trial of ipilimumab plus nivolumab as post-transplant consolidation. These receptors were taken from a male donor with diffuse large B-cell lymphoma. The CDR3 runs from the conserved cysteine through the conserved F or W. Fields, in order: V gene, D gene, clone size, J gene, CDR3 DNA, CDR3 protein. A D gene is named only where the DNA matches it firmly. The listing skips clone size in some rows; elsewhere it reads once, few, many or a size class.

>TRBV28|TRBD2|.|TRBJ2-2
TGTGCCAGCAGCACTAGCGGGGTGTACACCGGGGAGCTGTTTTTT
CASSTSGVYTGELFF
>TRBV5-1|.|.|TRBJ2-7
TGCGCCAGCACAATAGCGGCCAGCTCCTACGAGCAGTACTTC
CASTIAASSYEQYF
>TRBV6-5|.|.|TRBJ1-4
TGTGCCAGCAGCCAGGGGTCGCCAGGAAAACTGTTTTTT
CASSQGSPGKLFF
>TRBV4-3|.|.|TRBJ2-5
TGCGCCAGCGGGATAAGGGGGGAAGAGACCCAGTACTTC
CASGIRGEETQYF
>TRBV6-1|TRBD2|.|TRBJ2-5
TGTGCCAGCAGTGATGAGAGCGGGGGCCAAGAGACCCAGTACTTC
CASSDESGGQETQYF
>TRBV19|TRBD2|.|TRBJ2-3
TGTGCCAGTAACCTAGCGGGGGGTCGCACAGATACGCAGTATTTT
CASNLAGGRTDTQYF
>TRBV13|.|.|TRBJ2-5
TGTGCCAGCAGCTCCCGGGTAAGATCAGGAGAGACCCAGTACTTC
CASSSRVRSGETQYF
>TRBV5-4|TRBD1|.|TRBJ1-2
TGTGCCAGCAGCTTGGCGCAGGGGGCAGCTAAGGGCTACACCTTC
CASSLAQGAAKGYTF
>TRBV28|.|.|TRBJ2-7
TGTGCCAGCAGTTTAGCAAGCATTTCCTACGAGCAGTACTTC
CASSLASISYEQYF
>TRBV7-9|TRBD1|.|TRBJ1-5
TGTGCCAGCAGCTCCGACCCGCGAGCAGGGGGAGGTCAGCCCCAGCATTTT
CASSSDPRAGGGQPQHF
>TRBV7-8|TRBD1|.|TRBJ2-7
TGTGCCAGCAGCTTTGGACAGGGGGTCGTGTACTTC
CASSFGQGVVYF
>TRBV6-5|TRBD1|few|TRBJ1-2
TGTGCCAGCAGTTACTCCGGGACAGGGACCTATGGCTACACCTTC
CASSYSGTGTYGYTF
>TRBV18|.|.|TRBJ2-7
TGTGCCAGCTCACCACGGGGCGAATTCCAGACCTCCTACGAGCAGTACTTC
CASSPRGEFQTSYEQYF
>TRBV7-2|TRBD1|.|TRBJ2-5
TGTGCCAGCAGCTTAACAGGGGCGGTAGAGACCCAGTACTTC
CASSLTGAVETQYF
>TRBV4-1|.|.|TRBJ2-3
TGCGCCAGCAGCCAAGGAGGATCTAGCGTTCGCACAGATACGCAGTATTTT
CASSQGGSSVRTDTQYF
>TRBV18|.|.|TRBJ1-1
TGTGCCAGCTCACCCGGGGAGGCGGTTGAAGCTTTCTTT
CASSPGEAVEAFF
>TRBV19|TRBD2|.|TRBJ2-3
TGTGCCAGTACCGACCAAAGACTAGCTACAGATACGCAGTATTTT
CASTDQRLATDTQYF
>TRBV4-2|TRBD1|.|TRBJ1-5
TGTGCCAGCAGCCAAGATCTGAGGGACAGGATCCATTTT
CASSQDLRDRIHF
>TRBV10-2|.|.|TRBJ1-3
TGCGCCAGCAGTGAAGGCGATGGAAACACCATATATTTT
CASSEGDGNTIYF
>TRBV2|.|.|TRBJ1-1
TGTGCCAGCAGTGTCAGTGGAGGTGTGAACACTGAAGCTTTCTTT
CASSVSGGVNTEAFF
>TRBV7-3|TRBD1|.|TRBJ2-5
TGTGCCAGCAGCTTATCGACAGGGGGCGCCGAGACCCAGTACTTC
CASSLSTGGAETQYF
>TRBV30|.|once|TRBJ2-2
TGTGCCTGGAGTTGGTTTGTGGGAGGAAAGAACACCGGGGAGCTGTTTTTT
CAWSWFVGGKNTGELFF
>TRBV6-5|.|.|TRBJ2-7
TGTGCCAGCAAAACCGGGTTTCTGGGGTACGAGCAGTACTTC
CASKTGFLGYEQYF
>TRBV10-3|.|.|TRBJ2-3
TGTGCCATCAGGGGATACACAGATACGCAGTATTTT
CAIRGYTDTQYF
>TRBV28|.|.|TRBJ2-1
TGTGCCAGCAGTTCGTCCGGACTTGGGTCCTACAATGAGCAGTTCTTC
CASSSSGLGSYNEQFF
>TRBV2|.|.|TRBJ2-3
TGTGCCAGCGGGTTCGGGTATTTT
CASGFGYF
>TRBV27|.|.|TRBJ2-7
TGTGCCAGCAGTCCCCTTGGGGGTATATACGAGCAGTACTTC
CASSPLGGIYEQYF
>TRBV7-9|.|.|TRBJ2-7
TGTGCCAGCAGCTCGCAGGGGATCCACGAGCAGTACTTC
CASSSQGIHEQYF
>TRBV7-8|.|.|TRBJ2-7
TGTGCCAGCAGCGACATCTCCTACGAGCAGTACTTC
CASSDISYEQYF
>TRBV28|TRBD1|.|TRBJ1-6
TGTGCCAGCAGTGAAGGGGGCTATTATAATTCACCCCTCCACTTT
CASSEGGYYNSPLHF
>TRBV19|.|.|TRBJ2-3
TGTGCCAGTAGTCCCCTTGGGCCCACAGATACGCAGTATTTT
CASSPLGPTDTQYF
>TRBV9|.|.|TRBJ2-2
TGTGCCAGCAGCGTAGACCAGTTGAACACCGGGGAGCTGTTTTTT
CASSVDQLNTGELFF
>TRBV19|.|.|TRBJ1-5
TGTGCCAGTACCACGACAATGGGGTTTGGTAAGCCCCAGCATTTT
CASTTTMGFGKPQHF
>TRBV29-1|.|.|TRBJ2-7
TGCAGCGTTGAACCGGACGGAGAGTACGAGCAGTACTTC
CSVEPDGEYEQYF
>TRBV28|.|.|TRBJ1-3
TGTGCCAGCAGTTTACGACCGAGCTCTGGAAACACCATATATTTT
CASSLRPSSGNTIYF
>TRBV5-6|TRBD1|once|TRBJ2-3
TGTGCCAGCAGCCGACTAATAGGACAGGGGTCCACAGATACGCAGTATTTT
CASSRLIGQGSTDTQYF
>TRBV2|.|.|TRBJ2-7
TGTGCCAGCAGTGAGGGGGCGGAGGGCCTCTACGAGCAGTACTTC
CASSEGAEGLYEQYF
>TRBV7-3|.|.|TRBJ2-2
TGTGCCAGCAGCTTAATTAACACCGGGGAGCTGTTTTTT
CASSLINTGELFF
>TRBV4-3|.|.|TRBJ2-5
TGCGCCAGCAGCGTCCGGGGACAAGAGACCCAGTACTTC
CASSVRGQETQYF
>TRBV30|.|.|TRBJ2-7
TGTGCCTGGAGTTACCCCCCGAGAGCCTTTATCGACTACGAGCAGTACTTC
CAWSYPPRAFIDYEQYF
>TRBV6-1|TRBD1|.|TRBJ1-1
TGTGCCGGCCGGGGACAGGGGGTCCTGAACACTGAAGCTTTCTTT
CAGRGQGVLNTEAFF
>TRBV5-1|.|.|TRBJ2-3
TGCGCCAGCAGCTTGGCCCAAATTGTCCGAGATACGCAGTATTTT
CASSLAQIVRDTQYF
>TRBV6-5|.|few|TRBJ1-1
TGTGCCAGCAGGCGCATAACAGGCGTTGAAGCTTTCTTT
CASRRITGVEAFF
>TRBV5-4|TRBD1|.|TRBJ1-6
TGTGCCAGCAGCCTCAGGACAGGGGTTAATTCACCCCTCCACTTT
CASSLRTGVNSPLHF